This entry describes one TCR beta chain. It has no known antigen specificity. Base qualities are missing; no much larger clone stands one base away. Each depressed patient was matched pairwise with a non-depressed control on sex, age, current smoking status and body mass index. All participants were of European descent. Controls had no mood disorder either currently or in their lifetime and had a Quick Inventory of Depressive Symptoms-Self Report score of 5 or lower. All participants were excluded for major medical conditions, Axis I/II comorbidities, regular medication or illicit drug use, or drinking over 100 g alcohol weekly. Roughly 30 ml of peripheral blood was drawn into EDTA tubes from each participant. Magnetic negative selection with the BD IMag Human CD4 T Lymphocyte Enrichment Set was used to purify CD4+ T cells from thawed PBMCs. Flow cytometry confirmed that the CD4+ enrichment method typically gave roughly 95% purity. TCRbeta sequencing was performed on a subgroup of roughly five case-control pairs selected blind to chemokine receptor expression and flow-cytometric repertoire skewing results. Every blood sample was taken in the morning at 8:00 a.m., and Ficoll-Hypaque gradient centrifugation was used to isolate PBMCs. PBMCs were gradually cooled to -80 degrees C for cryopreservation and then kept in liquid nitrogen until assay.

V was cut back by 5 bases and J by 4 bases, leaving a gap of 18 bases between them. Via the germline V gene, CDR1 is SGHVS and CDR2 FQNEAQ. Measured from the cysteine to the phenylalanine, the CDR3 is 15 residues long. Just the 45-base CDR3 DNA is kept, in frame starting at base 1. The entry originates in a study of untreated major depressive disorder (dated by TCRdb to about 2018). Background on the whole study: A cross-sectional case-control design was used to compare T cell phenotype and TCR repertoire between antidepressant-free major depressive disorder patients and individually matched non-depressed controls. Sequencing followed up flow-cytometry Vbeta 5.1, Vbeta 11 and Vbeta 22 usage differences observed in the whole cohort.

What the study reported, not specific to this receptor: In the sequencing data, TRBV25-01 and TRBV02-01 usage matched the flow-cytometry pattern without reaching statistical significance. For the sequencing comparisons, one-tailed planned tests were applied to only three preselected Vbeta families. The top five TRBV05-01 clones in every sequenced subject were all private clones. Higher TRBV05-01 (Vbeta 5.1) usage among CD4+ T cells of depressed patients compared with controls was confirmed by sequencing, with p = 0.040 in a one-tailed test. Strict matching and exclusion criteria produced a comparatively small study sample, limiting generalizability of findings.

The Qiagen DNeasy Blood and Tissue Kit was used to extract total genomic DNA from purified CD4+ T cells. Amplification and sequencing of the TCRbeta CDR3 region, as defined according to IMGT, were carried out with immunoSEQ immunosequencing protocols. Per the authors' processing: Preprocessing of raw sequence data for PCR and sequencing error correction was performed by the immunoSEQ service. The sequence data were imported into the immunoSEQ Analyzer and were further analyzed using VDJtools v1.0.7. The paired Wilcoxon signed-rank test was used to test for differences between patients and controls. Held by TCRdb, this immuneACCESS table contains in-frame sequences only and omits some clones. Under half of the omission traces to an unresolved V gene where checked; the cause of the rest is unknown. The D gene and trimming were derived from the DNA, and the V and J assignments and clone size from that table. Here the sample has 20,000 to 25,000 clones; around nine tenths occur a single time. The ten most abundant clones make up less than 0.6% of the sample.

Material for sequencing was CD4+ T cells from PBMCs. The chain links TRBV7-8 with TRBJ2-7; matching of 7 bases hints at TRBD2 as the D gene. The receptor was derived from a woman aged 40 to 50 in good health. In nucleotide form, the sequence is TGTGCCAGCAGCCCAAGGGGAGGGGGAGGTTACGAGCAGTACTTC. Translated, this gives CASSPRGGGGYEQYF.